The clone carrying this T cell receptor beta chain was seen more than once but under ten times. The antigen remains undetermined. TCRbeta library preparation incorporated unique molecular identifiers. MiXCR was run by TCRdb on the PCR reads, yielding one entry per CDR3 protein. Of roughly 670,000 distinct CDR3 sequences listed, 13% are singletons. This record comes from a study of T-cell reconstitution after alpha-beta-depleted transplantation in children. Regarding the study as a whole: Elevated TCRbeta diversity at day 60 was traced, in some patients, to surviving recipient T cells and thymic progenitors. Expanded clones from the graft, numbering several hundred, reportedly supplied alpha-beta T cells about two months after transplant. T-cell counts and diversity were attributed mostly to newly produced T cells one year after transplant.

Germline V gives CDR1 SGHVS, CDR2 FQNEAQ. This CDR3 region has 14 residues. Between the trimmed V and J ends, which lost 3 bases and 2 bases, there was a span of 10 bases. This material consisted of PBMCs, taken before TCRalphabeta/CD19-depleted stem cell transplant. The V and J genes are TRBV7-8 and TRBJ2-5, with D hard to call. The sequence derives from a girl under 10 years old with congenital amegakaryocytic thrombocytopenia, due to receive a stem cell transplant. This CDR3 reads CASSFRSWQETQYF. The CDR3 DNA sequence: TGTGCCAGCAGCTTTAGGAGTTGGCAAGAGACCCAGTACTTC.